A selection of T cell receptor beta chains follows, all from one sample in a study of T-cell reconstitution after alpha-beta-depleted transplantation in children. Each CDR3 protein gets one entry after TCRdb re-called the PCR reads with MiXCR. Of some 180,000 distinct CDR3 sequences listed, about 6.6% are singletons. The specimen comprised PBMCs, sampled before TCRalphabeta/CD19-depleted stem cell transplant. The receptor set was obtained from a boy younger than 10 with acute lymphoblastic leukemia, due to receive a stem cell transplant. Each CDR3 is given with its conserved first and last residue. The D gene is left open where the match is weak. Rows may omit the clone size; those that give it use once, few, many or a size class.

v_call: TRBV28
d_call: NA
j_call: TRBJ1-1
clone_size: many
cdr3_aa: CASPGPLGRRNTEAFF
cdr3_nt: TGTGCCAGCCCGGGGCCTTTGGGCAGAAGGAACACTGAAGCTTTCTTT

v_call: TRBV29-1
d_call: NA
j_call: TRBJ2-1
clone_size: many
cdr3_aa: CSVEFWGRGYQFF
cdr3_nt: TGCAGCGTTGAGTTTTGGGGCAGGGGTTATCAGTTCTTC

v_call: TRBV20-1
d_call: TRBD1
j_call: TRBJ1-5
clone_size: few
cdr3_aa: CSAGDRDYSNQPQHF
cdr3_nt: TGCAGTGCTGGGGACAGGGACTATAGCAATCAGCCCCAGCATTTT

v_call: TRBV5-4
d_call: NA
j_call: TRBJ2-2
clone_size: many
cdr3_aa: CASSWDDGGELFF
cdr3_nt: TGTGCCAGCAGCTGGGATGACGGCGGGGAGCTGTTTTTT

v_call: TRBV12-3/TRBV12-4
d_call: NA
j_call: TRBJ1-5
clone_size: NA
cdr3_aa: CASSFGGGSNQPQHF
cdr3_nt: TGTGCCAGCAGTTTTGGGGGGGGAAGCAATCAGCCCCAGCATTTT

v_call: TRBV10-3
d_call: TRBD2
j_call: TRBJ2-5
clone_size: many
cdr3_aa: CAISATSGTQETQYF
cdr3_nt: TGTGCCATCAGTGCAACTAGCGGGACACAAGAGACCCAGTACTTC

v_call: TRBV29-1
d_call: TRBD1
j_call: TRBJ2-1
clone_size: many
cdr3_aa: CSVAGQGNEQFF
cdr3_nt: TGCAGCGTTGCGGGACAGGGCAATGAGCAGTTCTTC

v_call: TRBV20-1
d_call: NA
j_call: TRBJ2-2
clone_size: many
cdr3_aa: CSARDPLVGNTGELFF
cdr3_nt: TGCAGTGCTAGAGATCCCCTAGTCGGGAACACCGGGGAGCTGTTTTTT

v_call: TRBV13
d_call: TRBD2
j_call: TRBJ2-1
clone_size: many
cdr3_aa: CASSLDQRGGDEQFF
cdr3_nt: TGTGCCAGCAGCTTAGATCAGCGGGGGGGTGATGAGCAGTTCTTC

v_call: TRBV7-9
d_call: NA
j_call: TRBJ1-4
clone_size: NA
cdr3_aa: CASSFPSSGASEKLFF
cdr3_nt: TGTGCCAGCAGCTTCCCTAGTTCGGGGGCCAGTGAAAAACTGTTTTTT

v_call: TRBV3-1
d_call: NA
j_call: TRBJ1-6
clone_size: many
cdr3_aa: CASSRVGQKNSPLHF
cdr3_nt: TGTGCCAGCAGCCGAGTTGGACAGAAGAATTCACCCCTCCACTTT

v_call: TRBV7-2
d_call: TRBD2
j_call: TRBJ2-2
clone_size: many
cdr3_aa: CASSSKVREGSTGELFF
cdr3_nt: TGTGCCAGCAGCTCAAAGGTCCGGGAGGGGAGTACCGGGGAGCTGTTTTTT

v_call: TRBV12-3/TRBV12-4
d_call: NA
j_call: TRBJ2-7
clone_size: many
cdr3_aa: CASSSSSAEQYF
cdr3_nt: TGTGCCAGCAGTTCCTCGTCCGCGGAGCAGTACTTC

v_call: TRBV5-1
d_call: NA
j_call: TRBJ2-1
clone_size: many
cdr3_aa: CASSWSPHNEQFF
cdr3_nt: TGCGCCAGCAGCTGGTCCCCCCACAATGAGCAGTTCTTC

v_call: TRBV20-1
d_call: NA
j_call: TRBJ2-5
clone_size: many
cdr3_aa: CSARADREPQETQYF
cdr3_nt: TGCAGTGCTAGGGCGGACAGAGAGCCACAAGAGACCCAGTACTTC

v_call: TRBV3-1
d_call: NA
j_call: TRBJ2-7
clone_size: many
cdr3_aa: CASSPMTGNEQYF
cdr3_nt: TGTGCCAGCAGCCCGATGACCGGTAACGAGCAGTACTTC

v_call: TRBV11-2
d_call: NA
j_call: TRBJ2-5
clone_size: many
cdr3_aa: CASSLDLAGRETQYF
cdr3_nt: TGTGCCAGCAGCTTAGATCTAGCAGGGAGGGAGACCCAGTACTTC

v_call: TRBV27
d_call: NA
j_call: TRBJ2-7
clone_size: many
cdr3_aa: CASQLGEAYEQYF
cdr3_nt: TGTGCCAGTCAACTAGGAGAAGCCTACGAGCAGTACTTC

v_call: TRBV12-3/TRBV12-4
d_call: TRBD1
j_call: TRBJ2-3
clone_size: many
cdr3_aa: CASSARDSSTDTQYF
cdr3_nt: TGTGCCAGCAGTGCTCGGGACAGTAGCACAGATACGCAGTATTTT

v_call: TRBV3-1
d_call: TRBD2
j_call: TRBJ2-3
clone_size: NA
cdr3_aa: CASSQPGLAGPTDTQYF
cdr3_nt: TGTGCCAGCAGCCAACCGGGACTAGCGGGCCCCACAGATACGCAGTATTTT

v_call: TRBV20-1
d_call: NA
j_call: TRBJ2-7
clone_size: few
cdr3_aa: CSARSRATYEQYF
cdr3_nt: TGCAGTGCTAGATCGCGGGCAACCTACGAGCAGTACTTC

v_call: TRBV28
d_call: NA
j_call: TRBJ2-4
clone_size: NA
cdr3_aa: CASRRGLAKNIQYF
cdr3_nt: TGTGCCAGCAGGAGGGGGTTAGCCAAAAACATTCAGTACTTC

v_call: TRBV12-3/TRBV12-4
d_call: TRBD2
j_call: TRBJ2-1
clone_size: many
cdr3_aa: CASSFRRGAVYNEQFF
cdr3_nt: TGTGCCAGCAGTTTTCGGCGGGGGGCCGTCTACAATGAGCAGTTCTTC

v_call: TRBV20-1
d_call: NA
j_call: TRBJ1-1
clone_size: NA
cdr3_aa: CSARDPANTEAFF
cdr3_nt: TGCAGTGCTAGAGATCCAGCGAACACTGAAGCTTTCTTT

v_call: TRBV28
d_call: TRBD2
j_call: TRBJ2-3
clone_size: few
cdr3_aa: CASSLWTGSGRIDTQYF
cdr3_nt: TGTGCCAGCAGTTTATGGACGGGTAGCGGGAGGATAGATACGCAGTATTTT

v_call: TRBV27
d_call: NA
j_call: TRBJ2-2
clone_size: few
cdr3_aa: CASSLLREQNTGELFF
cdr3_nt: TGTGCCAGCAGTTTATTACGGGAGCAGAACACCGGGGAGCTGTTTTTT

v_call: TRBV10-2
d_call: TRBD1
j_call: TRBJ2-1
clone_size: few
cdr3_aa: CASRLGGFNEQFF
cdr3_nt: TGCGCCAGCCGCCTAGGGGGCTTCAATGAGCAGTTCTTC

v_call: TRBV4-3
d_call: TRBD2
j_call: TRBJ2-7
clone_size: many
cdr3_aa: CASSQDFLAGIYEQYF
cdr3_nt: TGCGCCAGCAGCCAAGACTTCCTAGCGGGGATCTACGAGCAGTACTTC

v_call: TRBV4-1
d_call: NA
j_call: TRBJ2-1
clone_size: many
cdr3_aa: CASASVLRGFYEQFF
cdr3_nt: TGCGCCAGCGCCAGCGTCCTGAGGGGGTTCTATGAGCAGTTCTTC

v_call: TRBV5-1
d_call: TRBD2
j_call: TRBJ2-1
clone_size: many
cdr3_aa: CASSLVLASGSNQQFF
cdr3_nt: TGCGCCAGCAGCTTGGTTCTGGCTAGCGGGTCCAATCAGCAGTTCTTC

v_call: TRBV12-3/TRBV12-4
d_call: TRBD2
j_call: TRBJ2-7
clone_size: many
cdr3_aa: CASSKSGNHEQYF
cdr3_nt: TGTGCCAGCAGTAAAAGCGGGAACCACGAGCAGTACTTC

v_call: TRBV6-2/TRBV6-3
d_call: NA
j_call: TRBJ2-2
clone_size: few
cdr3_aa: CASSYNRNTGELFF
cdr3_nt: TGTGCCAGCAGCTACAACCGAAACACCGGGGAGCTGTTTTTT

v_call: TRBV14
d_call: NA
j_call: TRBJ2-1
clone_size: many
cdr3_aa: CASSQLGTYNEQFF
cdr3_nt: TGTGCCAGCAGCCAGCTAGGAACCTACAATGAGCAGTTCTTC

v_call: TRBV7-3
d_call: NA
j_call: TRBJ2-1
clone_size: many
cdr3_aa: CASSSQRYNEQFF
cdr3_nt: TGTGCCAGCAGCTCCCAGCGCTACAATGAGCAGTTCTTC

v_call: TRBV20-1
d_call: NA
j_call: TRBJ2-5
clone_size: many
cdr3_aa: CSAIRQRYQETQYF
cdr3_nt: TGCAGTGCTATACGACAACGGTACCAAGAGACCCAGTACTTC

v_call: TRBV7-3
d_call: TRBD1
j_call: TRBJ2-3
clone_size: many
cdr3_aa: CASSRTGNTDTQYF
cdr3_nt: TGTGCCAGCAGTCGGACAGGGAACACAGATACGCAGTATTTT

v_call: TRBV5-1
d_call: TRBD2
j_call: TRBJ2-5
clone_size: few
cdr3_aa: CASRLAGPETQYF
cdr3_nt: TGCGCCTCCCGGCTAGCGGGACCTGAGACCCAGTACTTC

v_call: TRBV7-2
d_call: NA
j_call: TRBJ2-7
clone_size: few
cdr3_aa: CASSPQEGPYEQYF
cdr3_nt: TGTGCCAGCAGCCCACAGGAGGGGCCCTACGAGCAGTACTTC

v_call: TRBV5-6
d_call: NA
j_call: TRBJ2-2
clone_size: NA
cdr3_aa: CASSLGLPGELFF
cdr3_nt: TGTGCCAGCAGCCTTGGGCTCCCCGGGGAGCTGTTTTTT

v_call: TRBV28
d_call: TRBD1
j_call: TRBJ2-7
clone_size: NA
cdr3_aa: CASSPGAGGRNEQYF
cdr3_nt: TGTGCCAGCAGTCCCGGGGCAGGGGGACGGAATGAGCAGTACTTC

v_call: TRBV7-2
d_call: NA
j_call: TRBJ2-7
clone_size: few
cdr3_aa: CASSRGVTAYEQYF
cdr3_nt: TGTGCCAGCAGCCGCGGAGTGACGGCCTACGAGCAGTACTTC

v_call: TRBV20-1
d_call: NA
j_call: TRBJ2-7
clone_size: many
cdr3_aa: CSASGAFSYEQYF
cdr3_nt: TGCAGTGCTAGTGGGGCGTTCTCCTACGAGCAGTACTTC

v_call: TRBV7-8
d_call: NA
j_call: TRBJ1-1
clone_size: many
cdr3_aa: CASSLARYPLNTEAFF
cdr3_nt: TGTGCCAGCAGCTTAGCGAGGTATCCGCTGAACACTGAAGCTTTCTTT

v_call: TRBV11-2
d_call: NA
j_call: TRBJ2-6
clone_size: many
cdr3_aa: CASSFAAGANVLTF
cdr3_nt: TGTGCCAGCAGCTTCGCTGCTGGGGCCAACGTCCTGACTTTC

v_call: TRBV5-5
d_call: NA
j_call: TRBJ1-3
clone_size: NA
cdr3_aa: CASSPGDRNSGNTLYF
cdr3_nt: TGTGCCAGCAGCCCCGGGGACCGAAACTCTGGAAACACCCTATATTTT

v_call: TRBV7-8
d_call: TRBD2
j_call: TRBJ2-3
clone_size: NA
cdr3_aa: CAMSPRLAGEDTQYF
cdr3_nt: TGTGCCATGAGCCCTCGACTAGCGGGAGAAGATACGCAGTATTTT

v_call: TRBV27
d_call: TRBD2
j_call: TRBJ2-7
clone_size: many
cdr3_aa: CASSLSRGGPYEQYF
cdr3_nt: TGTGCCAGCAGTTTGAGTCGCGGGGGTCCCTACGAGCAGTACTTC

v_call: TRBV9
d_call: NA
j_call: TRBJ2-1
clone_size: many
cdr3_aa: CASSVGPEQGPRAEQFF
cdr3_nt: TGTGCCAGCAGCGTAGGTCCCGAACAGGGCCCTAGGGCTGAGCAGTTCTTC

v_call: TRBV7-2
d_call: TRBD2
j_call: TRBJ2-3
clone_size: few
cdr3_aa: CASSLEGRGGGDTQYF
cdr3_nt: TGTGCCAGCAGCTTAGAAGGTCGGGGGGGCGGAGATACGCAGTATTTT

v_call: TRBV10-3
d_call: TRBD1
j_call: TRBJ2-1
clone_size: many
cdr3_aa: CAISAGDRVNNEQFF
cdr3_nt: TGTGCCATCAGTGCCGGGGACAGGGTTAACAATGAGCAGTTCTTC

v_call: TRBV7-2
d_call: NA
j_call: TRBJ2-3
clone_size: many
cdr3_aa: CASSLAVAGKGFRDTQYF
cdr3_nt: TGTGCCAGCAGCTTAGCGGTGGCGGGAAAAGGATTTCGAGATACGCAGTATTTT

v_call: TRBV10-3
d_call: NA
j_call: TRBJ2-7
clone_size: NA
cdr3_aa: CAISESSSNEQYF
cdr3_nt: TGTGCCATCAGTGAGTCTAGTTCCAACGAGCAGTACTTC

v_call: TRBV25-1
d_call: TRBD2
j_call: TRBJ2-3
clone_size: NA
cdr3_aa: CASRLAGSSTDTQYF
cdr3_nt: TGTGCCAGCAGACTAGCGGGGAGTAGCACAGATACGCAGTATTTT

v_call: TRBV6-1
d_call: TRBD2
j_call: TRBJ2-7
clone_size: NA
cdr3_aa: CASKAPSGGTYEQYF
cdr3_nt: TGTGCCAGCAAAGCCCCTAGCGGAGGGACCTACGAGCAGTACTTC

v_call: TRBV12-3/TRBV12-4
d_call: TRBD1
j_call: TRBJ2-1
clone_size: many
cdr3_aa: CASSLGQGRVNEQFF
cdr3_nt: TGTGCCAGCAGTTTAGGACAGGGAAGGGTAAATGAGCAGTTCTTC

v_call: TRBV20-1
d_call: NA
j_call: TRBJ2-1
clone_size: many
cdr3_aa: CSARDDRNEQFF
cdr3_nt: TGCAGTGCTAGAGATGATAGGAATGAGCAGTTCTTC

v_call: TRBV9
d_call: TRBD2
j_call: TRBJ2-3
clone_size: few
cdr3_aa: CASSARGGDTTDTQYF
cdr3_nt: TGTGCCAGCAGCGCCCGCGGGGGGGATACCACAGATACGCAGTATTTT

v_call: TRBV5-4
d_call: NA
j_call: TRBJ1-2
clone_size: many
cdr3_aa: CASRPAGAANYGYTF
cdr3_nt: TGTGCCAGCAGGCCGGCGGGGGCGGCGAACTATGGCTACACCTTC

v_call: TRBV20-1
d_call: TRBD2
j_call: TRBJ2-3
clone_size: many
cdr3_aa: CSAQLAGGRYTQYF
cdr3_nt: TGCAGTGCACAACTAGCGGGGGGGCGATATACGCAGTATTTT